These T cell receptor beta chains were read from a single sample in a study of STAT5B mutations in CD4+ large granular lymphocyte leukemia. Measured with immunoSEQ multiplex PCR; TCRdb has only the in-frame clones, and not every one. The sample includes fewer than 35,000 clones, around two thirds of them seen just once. The sequenced material came from CD4+ T cells from blood buffy coats. Receptors originate from a human donor in good health. CDR3s include the opening cysteine and the closing phenylalanine or tryptophan. D genes are given only for firm matches. Expanded clones get a size class; other rows say once, few or many, or leave the size out.

j_call: TRBJ2-5
v_call: TRBV5-1
cdr3_length: 11
clone_size: .
d_call: .
cdr3_aa: CASSAEETQYF
cdr3_nt: TGCGCCAGCAGCGCAGAAGAGACCCAGTACTTC

j_call: TRBJ1-5
v_call: TRBV2
cdr3_length: 15
clone_size: .
d_call: .
cdr3_aa: CASREPVGSNQPQHF
cdr3_nt: TGTGCCAGCAGAGAGCCGGTTGGCAGCAATCAGCCCCAGCATTTT

j_call: TRBJ2-1
v_call: TRBV9
cdr3_length: 16
clone_size: once
d_call: TRBD2
cdr3_aa: CASSVGPSGEYNEQFF
cdr3_nt: TGTGCCAGCAGCGTAGGCCCTAGCGGAGAATACAATGAGCAGTTCTTC

j_call: TRBJ1-6
v_call: TRBV30
cdr3_length: 15
clone_size: .
d_call: .
cdr3_aa: CAWTILLGGRSPLHF
cdr3_nt: TGTGCCTGGACTATCCTCCTAGGGGGGAGGTCACCCCTCCACTTT

j_call: TRBJ1-2
v_call: TRBV7-6
cdr3_length: 13
clone_size: .
d_call: TRBD1
cdr3_aa: CASTPGGPGGYTF
cdr3_nt: TGTGCCAGCACCCCAGGGGGGCCGGGTGGCTACACCTTC

j_call: TRBJ1-1
v_call: TRBV25-1
cdr3_length: 16
clone_size: .
d_call: TRBD1
cdr3_aa: CASSEWGTGVGTEAFF
cdr3_nt: TGTGCCAGCAGTGAATGGGGGACAGGGGTTGGCACTGAAGCTTTCTTT

j_call: TRBJ2-7
v_call: TRBV6-5
cdr3_length: 15
clone_size: .
d_call: .
cdr3_aa: CASSYSDLSSYEQYF
cdr3_nt: TGTGCCAGCAGTTACTCGGACTTGTCTTCCTACGAGCAGTACTTC

j_call: TRBJ2-1
v_call: TRBV7-2
cdr3_length: 14
clone_size: once
d_call: TRBD2
cdr3_aa: CASSASGDYNEQFF
cdr3_nt: TGTGCCAGCAGCGCTAGCGGGGATTACAATGAGCAGTTCTTC

j_call: TRBJ2-7
v_call: TRBV28
cdr3_length: 13
clone_size: .
d_call: .
cdr3_aa: CASSLAGGYEQYF
cdr3_nt: TGTGCCAGCAGCCTTGCCGGGGGCTACGAGCAGTACTTC

j_call: TRBJ1-1
v_call: TRBV18
cdr3_length: 15
clone_size: .
d_call: .
cdr3_aa: CASSPVSTGIAEAFF
cdr3_nt: TGTGCCAGCTCACCCGTCTCTACAGGGATCGCTGAAGCTTTCTTT

j_call: TRBJ1-2
v_call: TRBV11-1
cdr3_length: 14
clone_size: .
d_call: .
cdr3_aa: CASSVPGGLKGYTF
cdr3_nt: TGTGCCAGCAGCGTCCCGGGGGGCCTCAAGGGCTACACCTTC

j_call: TRBJ2-1
v_call: TRBV25-1
cdr3_length: 18
clone_size: .
d_call: TRBD2
cdr3_aa: CASSEFSGLAGAYNEQFF
cdr3_nt: TGTGCCAGCAGTGAATTCAGTGGACTAGCGGGAGCCTACAATGAGCAGTTCTTC

j_call: TRBJ1-3
v_call: TRBV28
cdr3_length: 14
clone_size: once
d_call: .
cdr3_aa: CASSPGSAGNTIYF
cdr3_nt: TGTGCCAGCAGTCCAGGGTCCGCTGGAAACACCATATATTTT

j_call: TRBJ1-3
v_call: TRBV14
cdr3_length: 17
clone_size: .
d_call: .
cdr3_aa: CASSQEQGALSGNTIYF
cdr3_nt: TGTGCCAGCAGCCAAGAACAGGGTGCACTTTCTGGAAACACCATATATTTT

j_call: TRBJ2-4
v_call: TRBV28
cdr3_length: 14
clone_size: .
d_call: .
cdr3_aa: CASSLAGAKNIQYF
cdr3_nt: TGTGCCAGCAGTTTAGCGGGAGCCAAAAACATTCAGTACTTC

j_call: TRBJ2-5
v_call: TRBV4-1
cdr3_length: 17
clone_size: .
d_call: TRBD2
cdr3_aa: CASSQDQGGGDQETQYF
cdr3_nt: TGCGCCAGCAGCCAAGACCAGGGCGGGGGGGACCAAGAGACCCAGTACTTC

j_call: TRBJ1-1
v_call: TRBV6-5
cdr3_length: 15
clone_size: once
d_call: TRBD1
cdr3_aa: CASSYSTGMNTEAFF
cdr3_nt: TGTGCCAGCAGTTACTCGACAGGGATGAACACTGAAGCTTTCTTT

j_call: TRBJ1-1
v_call: TRBV7-8
cdr3_length: 16
clone_size: .
d_call: .
cdr3_aa: CASSSYRFGANTEAFF
cdr3_nt: TGTGCCAGCAGCTCGTACAGGTTCGGGGCGAACACTGAAGCTTTCTTT

j_call: TRBJ2-1
v_call: TRBV5-1
cdr3_length: 15
clone_size: .
d_call: TRBD1
cdr3_aa: CASSLEWTGVDEQFF
cdr3_nt: TGCGCCAGCAGCTTGGAGTGGACAGGGGTTGATGAGCAGTTCTTC

j_call: TRBJ1-5
v_call: TRBV28
cdr3_length: 12
clone_size: .
d_call: .
cdr3_aa: CASSFLDQPQHF
cdr3_nt: TGTGCCAGCAGTTTCCTAGATCAGCCCCAGCATTTT

j_call: TRBJ1-2
v_call: TRBV28
cdr3_length: 13
clone_size: .
d_call: .
cdr3_aa: CASSLRGTLGYTF
cdr3_nt: TGTGCCAGCAGTTTGAGGGGGACGTTGGGCTACACCTTC

j_call: TRBJ2-3
v_call: TRBV29-1
cdr3_length: 13
clone_size: once
d_call: TRBD2
cdr3_aa: CSRSGGATDTQYF
cdr3_nt: TGCAGCCGGAGCGGGGGGGCCACAGATACGCAGTATTTT

j_call: TRBJ1-5
v_call: TRBV6-8
cdr3_length: 12
clone_size: few
d_call: .
cdr3_aa: CASTRNEQPQHF
cdr3_nt: TGTGCCAGCACAAGAAATGAGCAGCCCCAGCATTTT

j_call: TRBJ2-7
v_call: TRBV6-5
cdr3_length: 16
clone_size: .
d_call: .
cdr3_aa: CASSYSTGRGANEQYF
cdr3_nt: TGTGCCAGCAGTTACTCGACGGGAAGAGGGGCGAACGAGCAGTACTTC

j_call: TRBJ2-1
v_call: TRBV2
cdr3_length: 20
clone_size: .
d_call: TRBD1
cdr3_aa: CASKPRTGGETPSSYNEQFF
cdr3_nt: TGTGCCAGCAAACCGAGGACAGGGGGCGAAACTCCCAGCTCCTACAATGAGCAGTTCTTC

j_call: TRBJ1-4
v_call: TRBV19
cdr3_length: 13
clone_size: .
d_call: .
cdr3_aa: CASSTGGGEKLFF
cdr3_nt: TGTGCCAGCTCTACCGGGGGGGGAGAAAAACTGTTTTTT

j_call: TRBJ2-1
v_call: TRBV19
cdr3_length: 15
clone_size: once
d_call: TRBD2
cdr3_aa: CASSPRGLASNEQFF
cdr3_nt: TGTGCCAGTAGTCCCAGGGGACTAGCGTCGAATGAGCAGTTCTTC

j_call: TRBJ1-2
v_call: TRBV21-1
cdr3_length: 15
clone_size: once
d_call: .
cdr3_aa: CASSKKELGGYGYTF
cdr3_nt: TGTGCCAGCAGCAAAAAAGAGCTTGGGGGCTATGGCTACACCTTC

j_call: TRBJ1-3
v_call: TRBV6-1
cdr3_length: 14
clone_size: .
d_call: .
cdr3_aa: CASRPGPTFYTIYF
cdr3_nt: TGTGCCAGCAGACCGGGACCGACCTTTTACACCATATATTTT

j_call: TRBJ1-2
v_call: TRBV19
cdr3_length: 14
clone_size: .
d_call: .
cdr3_aa: CASSIIQGHYGYTF
cdr3_nt: TGTGCCAGTAGTATCATTCAGGGGCACTATGGCTACACCTTC

j_call: TRBJ2-5
v_call: TRBV4-2
cdr3_length: 15
clone_size: .
d_call: TRBD1
cdr3_aa: CASSQPEQGVETQYF
cdr3_nt: TGTGCCAGCAGCCAACCGGAACAGGGGGTAGAGACCCAGTACTTC

j_call: TRBJ2-1
v_call: TRBV28
cdr3_length: 15
clone_size: .
d_call: TRBD2
cdr3_aa: CASTRAGYSYNEQFF
cdr3_nt: TGTGCCAGCACCAGAGCGGGGTACTCCTACAATGAGCAGTTCTTC

j_call: TRBJ2-2
v_call: TRBV6-4
cdr3_length: 15
clone_size: .
d_call: TRBD2
cdr3_aa: CASSVLAGFTGELFF
cdr3_nt: TGTGCCAGCAGTGTCCTAGCGGGTTTCACCGGGGAGCTGTTTTTT

j_call: TRBJ2-2
v_call: TRBV5-4
cdr3_length: 15
clone_size: few
d_call: .
cdr3_aa: CASSLRQSDTGELFF
cdr3_nt: TGTGCCAGCAGCTTGCGACAGTCGGACACCGGGGAGCTGTTTTTT

j_call: TRBJ1-2
v_call: TRBV19
cdr3_length: 15
clone_size: few
d_call: .
cdr3_aa: CASSTPGGPNYGYTF
cdr3_nt: TGTGCCAGTAGTACCCCGGGAGGACCAAACTATGGCTACACCTTC

j_call: TRBJ1-2
v_call: TRBV11-2
cdr3_length: 15
clone_size: few
d_call: TRBD1
cdr3_aa: CASSLDGGTGHGYTF
cdr3_nt: TGTGCCAGCAGCTTAGATGGTGGGACAGGGCATGGCTACACCTTC

j_call: TRBJ2-1
v_call: TRBV2
cdr3_length: 15
clone_size: .
d_call: .
cdr3_aa: CASSAVGRRTNEQFF
cdr3_nt: TGTGCCAGCAGCGCTGTGGGACGCCGCACCAATGAGCAGTTCTTC

j_call: TRBJ2-7
v_call: TRBV4-1
cdr3_length: 15
clone_size: .
d_call: .
cdr3_aa: CASSQDQRGSYEQYF
cdr3_nt: TGCGCCAGCAGCCAAGATCAGCGCGGCTCCTACGAGCAGTACTTC

j_call: TRBJ2-7
v_call: TRBV5-5
cdr3_length: 17
clone_size: .
d_call: TRBD2
cdr3_aa: CASSSSPRTSGFYEQYF
cdr3_nt: TGTGCCAGCAGCTCGAGCCCCCGGACTAGCGGATTCTACGAGCAGTACTTC

j_call: TRBJ1-5
v_call: TRBV9
cdr3_length: 14
clone_size: .
d_call: .
cdr3_aa: CASSSSGSHQPQHF
cdr3_nt: TGTGCCAGCAGCTCCTCAGGGTCCCATCAGCCCCAGCATTTT